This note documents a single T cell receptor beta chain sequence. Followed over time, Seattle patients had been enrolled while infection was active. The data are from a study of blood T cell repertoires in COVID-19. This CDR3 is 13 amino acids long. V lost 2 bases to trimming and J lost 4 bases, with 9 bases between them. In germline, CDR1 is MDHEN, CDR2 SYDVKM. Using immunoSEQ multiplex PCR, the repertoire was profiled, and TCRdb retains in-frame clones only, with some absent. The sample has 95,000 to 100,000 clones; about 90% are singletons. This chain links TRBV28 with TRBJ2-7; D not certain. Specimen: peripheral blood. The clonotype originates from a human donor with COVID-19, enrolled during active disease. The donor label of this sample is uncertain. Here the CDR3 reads CASSLVQVYEQYF. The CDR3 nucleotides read TGTGCCAGCAGTTTAGTCCAGGTATACGAGCAGTACTTC.